This TCR beta chain is from a study of long-term antiretroviral therapy in people with HIV. Study-level findings and limits: It was not possible to obtain data on ART adherence, viral resistance or therapy changes. Clonal expansions arising prior to ART prevailed in the repertoire at every time point.

As to this clone: Antigen unknown.

Every HIV-positive participant received treatment in the United States. V lost 2 bases and J 1 base, leaving 5 bases between the germline ends. CDR1 and CDR2 (germline): SGHNT, YENEEA. The CDR3 runs 13 residues. With survey level as its setting, the immunoSEQ assay was v3.0. Using immunoSEQ multiplex PCR, the repertoire was profiled, and TCRdb retains in-frame clones only, with some absent. The table has roughly 20,000 clones, more than 70% seen once. The chain has TRBV11-3 and TRBJ1-1; D is unresolved. The sequenced sample was unsorted PBMCs, obtained about 1.8 years before starting antiretroviral therapy. This TCR was sampled from a woman between 35 and 50 years old with HIV. The CDR3 DNA sequence: TGTGCCAGCAGCTTACAAACGAACACTGAAGCTTTCTTT. It translates to CASSLQTNTEAFF.